This passage covers 8 T cell receptor beta chains from one sample sequenced in a study of cytomegalovirus exposure and HLA in healthy donors. Researchers ran the PCR with 60 Vbeta and 13 Jbeta primers. Here immunoSEQ multiplex PCR was the method, and the copy in TCRdb shows in-frame clones only, minus some. This repertoire includes roughly 40,000 clones. Sequenced material: PBMCs. These receptors originate from a man younger than 40 in good health and CMV-seronegative.

The chain uses TRBV4-2 and TRBJ2-1, with TRBD2 as a possible D gene (7 bases). CDR3 length equals 13 residues. The ends were cut back, 6 bases at V and 6 bases at J, with 12 bases in the middle. Germline V gives CDR1 LGHNA, CDR2 YNFKEQ. CDR3 nucleotide sequence: TGTGCCAGCAGGGGGAGGGGGGGCAATGAGCAGTTCTTC. It specifies CASRGRGGNEQFF.

V and J are TRBV6-6 and TRBJ2-3, with D maybe TRBD2 (6 bases). Trimming cost V 2 bases and J 2 bases, with 11 bases left between them. The CDR3 loop spans 15 amino acids. CDR1 and CDR2 (germline): MNHNY, SVGAGI (reference sequence). CDR3 loop: CASSYQGLSTDTQYF. DNA for the CDR3: TGTGCCAGCAGTTACCAGGGACTCTCCACAGATACGCAGTATTTT.

The chain links TRBV29-1 to TRBJ2-3; 9 bases fit TRBD2. V shed 6 bases and J 4 bases; nucleotides not matched to a gene: 8. This CDR3 has 14 amino acids. Germline-derived CDR1 and CDR2 are SQVTM and ANQGSEA. The CDR3 reads CSVHEGGRADTQYF. The DNA of the CDR3 is TGCAGCGTCCACGAGGGCGGGAGGGCAGATACGCAGTATTTT.

The chain combines TRBV9 with TRBJ1-6; 9 nucleotides agree with TRBD1. V shed 0 bases, J shed 7 bases, and the junction held 5 bases outside the gene matches. This CDR3 spans 16 amino acids. Germline V CDR1 and CDR2: SGDLS, YYNGEE. CDR3 region: CASSVGGTGSNSPLHF. CDR3 coding DNA: TGTGCCAGCAGCGTAGGCGGGACAGGGAGCAATTCACCCCTCCACTTT.

The chain couples TRBV29-1 to TRBJ1-2; 7 positions match TRBD1. Unmatched junction bases numbered 13, after V lost 4 bases and J lost 5 bases. Germline V gives CDR1 SQVTM, CDR2 ANQGSEA. The CDR3 totals 15 residues. In nucleotides, the CDR3 is TGCAGCGTTGTACGTCCAGGGGGTGAGGTGTATGGCTACACCTTC. It translates to CSVVRPGGEVYGYTF. Looking up the rest from reference TRBV29-1 and TRBJ1-2 gives the full variable domain: SAVISQKPSRDICQRGTSLTIQCQVDSQVTMMFWYRQQPGQSLTLIATANQGSEATYESGFVIDKFPISRPNLTFSTLTVSNMSPEDSSIYLCSVVRPGGEVYGYTFGSGTRLTVV.

The genes are TRBV18 and TRBJ1-1; 7 bases line up with TRBD1. CDR1 KGHSH and CDR2 LQKENI come from the germline V gene. CDR3 length equals 14 residues. Trimming removed 3 bases from V and 1 base from J; junction bases left unmatched: 2. CDR3 protein: CASSPGQSNTEAFF. The DNA for the CDR3 is TGTGCCAGCTCACCGGGACAGTCGAACACTGAAGCTTTCTTT.

The chain joins TRBV4-3 to TRBJ1-6, with TRBD1 matching 7 bases. Germline values: CDR1 LGHNA, CDR2 YSLEER. Trimming removed 5 bases from V and 5 bases from J; junction bases left unmatched: 6. The CDR3 has 15 residues. The CDR3 reads CASSDGTAHNSPLHF. In nucleotides, the CDR3 is TGCGCCAGCAGCGACGGGACAGCTCATAATTCACCCCTCCACTTT.

The chain is built from TRBV11-3 and TRBJ2-2, with a possible D match to TRBD2 (7 bases). V was clipped by 5 bases and J by 2 bases, with 18 bases between them. The germline gives CDR1 SGHNT, CDR2 YENEEA. The length of the CDR3 is 17 residues. CDR3 nucleotide sequence: TGTGCCAGCAGCCCCTATGGGGGAGGGGGAAACACCGGGGAGCTGTTTTTT. Its protein product is CASSPYGGGGNTGELFF.